Shown below are 11 T cell receptor beta chains from a single sample sequenced in a study of T cell responses to AZD1222 COVID-19 vaccine. Some clones are missing from TCRdb's copy, which holds only in-frame ones; the method was immunoSEQ multiplex PCR. The sample consists of under 300,000 clones, about 92% of them appearing once. Material: peripheral blood, obtained on day 0 of AZD1222 vaccination. Receptors were obtained from an adult in good health.

In DNA form, the CDR3 reads TGTGCCACCCGACAGAACTATAGCAATCAGCCCCAGCATTTT. Translating gives CATRQNYSNQPQHF. The chain has TRBV24-1 and TRBJ1-5; tentatively, D is TRBD1 (5 bases). The CDR3 length is 14 residues. Looked up from germline, CDR1 is KGHDR and CDR2 is SFDVKD. V dropped 9 bases and J dropped 0 bases, with 11 bases sitting between them.

This clone has only one observation. The chain links TRBV28 to TRBJ2-1; 12 bases fit TRBD2. The CDR3 length is 14 residues. CDR1 and CDR2 from the germline V gene are MDHEN and SYDVKM. The J segment lost 8 bases and the V segment lost 5 bases, leaving 4 bases of the junction unmatched. CDR3 nucleotide sequence: TGTGCCAGCAGTCTAGCGGGAGGGCTCTATGAGCAGTTCTTC. This translates into CASSLAGGLYEQFF.

The V and J genes are TRBV4-1 and TRBJ2-1, with a weak D call TRBD1 (5 bases). The CDR3 is 15 residues long. Germline loops: CDR1 MGHRA, CDR2 YSYEKL. Trimming shortened V by 3 bases and J by 9 bases, and 18 bases separated the two germline ends. The DNA of the CDR3 is TGCGCCAGCAGCCAGACGATTTCCCAGGGCGGTGAGCAGTTCTTC. Translated: CASSQTISQGGEQFF.

The genes are TRBV11-3 and TRBJ2-2, with D possibly being TRBD2 (5 bases). The CDR3 is 15 residues long. With 5 bases removed from V and 6 bases from J, the gap between germline ends came to 16 bases. Looked up from germline, CDR1 is SGHNT and CDR2 is YENEEA. Here the CDR3 DNA reads TGTGCCAGCAGCCTTAAAGGGAGTAACGCCGGGGAGCTGTTTTTT. Protein: CASSLKGSNAGELFF.

The rearrangement uses TRBV29-1 and TRBJ1-2, with a possible D match to TRBD1 (5 bases). The germline V gene encodes CDR1 SQVTM and CDR2 ANQGSEA. The CDR3 spans 13 residues. V lost 6 bases and J lost 4, with 15 bases in between. CDR3 amino acids: CSVELAGGYGYTF. For the CDR3, the DNA is TGCAGCGTCGAATTGGCGGGGGGCTATGGCTACACCTTC.

The rearrangement links TRBV10-3 to TRBJ1-1; D unresolved. CDR3 length: 14 residues. CDR1 is ENHRY, CDR2 SYGVKD, per germline. Trimming removed 10 bases at V and 3 bases at J, with 18 bases between. The CDR3 bases are TGTGCCACAAAAAGAGGTGGGCGGGACACTGAAGCTTTCTTT. This translates into CATKRGGRDTEAFF.

The chain combines TRBV7-3 with TRBJ2-3; no clear D gene. The CDR3 is 13 residues long. Trimming cost V 4 bases and J 3 bases, with 8 bases left between them. Germline V gene sequence: CDR1 SGHTA, CDR2 FQGTGA. This CDR3 is CASSSVGTDTQYF. CDR3 DNA: TGTGCCAGCAGCTCGGTGGGGACAGATACGCAGTATTTT.

The J gene is TRBJ1-5, the V gene TRBV13, with TRBD1 as a possible D gene (6 bases). Trimming pared 5 bases from V and 3 bases from J, leaving 11 bases between. This CDR3 has 14 residues. CDR1 and CDR2 from the germline V gene are PRHDT and FYEKMQ (reference sequence). The CDR3 reads CASSKAGANQPQHF. In nucleotides, the CDR3 is TGTGCCAGCAGCAAGGCAGGGGCCAATCAGCCCCAGCATTTT.

The rearrangement links TRBV5-1 to TRBJ2-5, with D perhaps matching TRBD1 or TRBD2 (5 bases each). CDR3 length: 13 amino acids. CDR1 is SGHRS, CDR2 YFSETQ, per germline. V was trimmed by 1 base and J by 4 bases, leaving 8 bases between them. The chain's CDR3 is CASSLSGPETQYF. The CDR3 region has the DNA TGCGCCAGCAGCTTGTCGGGACCAGAGACCCAGTACTTC.

The chain couples TRBV5-5 to TRBJ1-1, with D hard to call. From germline, CDR1 is SGHKS and CDR2 YYEKEE (reference sequence). The CDR3 contains 13 residues. Trimming shortened V by 4 bases and J by 1 base, and 8 bases separated the two germline ends. The CDR3 nucleotides are TGTGCCAGCAGCCCCACACCGAACACTGAAGCTTTCTTT. It encodes CASSPTPNTEAFF.

This clone was recorded only once. The genes are TRBV6-5 and TRBJ1-4; TRBD1 matches at 9 bases. The germline V gene has CDR1 MNHEY and CDR2 SVGAGI. The junction had 13 bases not matched to a gene; V was cut back by 6 bases and J by 11 bases. The CDR3 is 15 amino acids. CDR3 sequence: CASRNTDRGSSKLFF. The CDR3, as DNA: TGTGCCAGCAGAAATACCGACAGGGGGTCCTCTAAACTGTTTTTT.